This T cell receptor beta chain is from a study of T cells in Graves' hyperthyroidism and ophthalmopathy. From RNA transcripts, TCR beta CDR3 regions were amplified. When the TCR CDR3 underwent first-round RT-PCR, the HTBI primer set was used. A single record per CDR3 protein comes from TCRdb applying MiXCR to the multiplex PCR reads. The sample lists about 420,000 distinct CDR3 sequences; around 15% were seen once. Findings and limits, study-wide: Patients with ophthalmopathy were separated from those with stable hyperthyroidism by a 13 V-J model. In the blood, most expanded thyroid clonotypes above 0.001 appeared as well.

A patient was excluded if there was uncontrolled infection, other autoimmune disease, pregnancy or lactation. PBMCs came from more than 8.5 ml fresh peripheral blood. This clonotype was observed a handful of times. Its antigen is undetermined. It may be a read error: a sequence one base away is much more abundant. The conserved closing phenylalanine or tryptophan is absent in this CDR3, likely reflecting a read error. Material for sequencing was blood. This sequence originates from a woman aged 18-29 years with Graves' hyperthyroidism.

This CDR3 reads CASSLALEAFL. CDR3 sequence (DNA): TGTGCCAGCAGCTTAGCCCTTGAAGCTTTCCTT. V is TRBV7-9 and J is TRBJ1-1; unclear D gene. Per the germline V gene, CDR1 is SEHNR and CDR2 is FQNEAQ (reference sequence). Deletions cut 0 bases from V and 7 bases from J, with 3 bases between. The CDR3 contains 11 residues.